The 29 T cell receptor beta chains in this list originate from one sample, sequenced in a study of cytomegalovirus exposure and HLA in healthy donors. Primers included in the PCR were 60 Vbeta and 13 Jbeta primers. Produced via immunoSEQ multiplex PCR; TCRdb's table is partial and in-frame only. The data show about 280,000 clones, roughly 89% seen once. Sequencing was carried out using PBMCs. The source is a woman aged 18-30 years in good health and CMV-seronegative.

The chain uses TRBV29-1 and TRBJ1-1, with D unclear. Germline V gene lookup returns CDR1 SQVTM and CDR2 ANQGSEA. The CDR3 consists of 14 residues. V was pared by 5 bases and J by 1 base, with 14 bases between. The CDR3, as DNA: TGCAGCGTTTTAGTTGCATCGGGGAACACTGAAGCTTTCTTT. Translated: CSVLVASGNTEAFF.

The chain couples TRBV10-3 to TRBJ1-1; 9 bases line up with TRBD1. Germline CDR1 and CDR2: ENHRY and SYGVKD. The junction had 9 bases not matched to a gene; V was cut back by 9 bases and J by 7 bases. This CDR3 contains 13 residues. CDR3 amino acids: CAIASGTGIEAFF. In DNA form, the CDR3 reads TGTGCCATAGCTTCCGGGACAGGGATTGAAGCTTTCTTT.

The genes are TRBV15 and TRBJ2-2; 8 nucleotides line up with TRBD2. Germline trimming cut 1 base from V and 5 bases from J; bases unmatched to any gene: 9. Germline CDR1 is LNHNV and CDR2 is YYDKDF (reference sequence). The CDR3 has 17 amino acids. Written as DNA, the CDR3 is TGTGCCACCAGCAGAGTCTCGGGCGGGGGGAGGACCGGGGAGCTGTTTTTT. Its translation is CATSRVSGGGRTGELFF.

The gene calls are TRBV6-1 and TRBJ1-2; D unclear. Germline V lookup: CDR1 MNHNS, CDR2 SASEGT. Deletions cut 1 base from V and 8 bases from J, with 14 bases between. There are 14 residues in the CDR3. The CDR3 region is CASSEESGRGGYTF. CDR3 DNA sequence: TGTGCCAGCAGTGAAGAGAGCGGTAGAGGAGGCTACACCTTC.

The gene calls are TRBV30 and TRBJ1-2; D is undetermined. Germline CDR1 and CDR2: GTSNPN and SVGIG (reference sequence). CDR3 length equals 13 residues. The V and J ends lost 8 bases and 7 bases respectively, with 20 bases between them. As DNA, the CDR3 is TGTGCCGGCACTACAGAGGCAGCGGGTGGCTACACCTTC. This encodes CAGTTEAAGGYTF.

This clone showed up just once. The chain joins TRBV5-1 to TRBJ1-2; TRBD1 might be the D (5 bases). Between the trimmed V and J ends, which lost 3 bases and 4 bases, there was a span of 19 bases. The CDR3 contains 16 residues. The germline V gene encodes CDR1 SGHRS and CDR2 YFSETQ. CDR3 residues: CASSSFLQADGYGYTF. The CDR3 DNA sequence: TGCGCCAGCAGCTCCTTCTTACAGGCCGACGGCTATGGCTACACCTTC.

In this sample, this clone turned up once. J is TRBJ1-1 and V is TRBV29-1; perhaps TRBD1 as D (6 bases). Germline V CDR1 and CDR2: SQVTM, ANQGSEA. The CDR3 length is 10 residues. The V and J ends lost 6 bases and 6 bases respectively, with 8 bases between them. DNA of the CDR3: TGCAGCGTGGGGGGGCCTGAAGCTTTCTTT. Translation: CSVGGPEAFF.

This chain uses TRBV4-2 with TRBJ2-1; TRBD2 aligns across 10 bases. The CDR3 is 16 residues long. With V trimmed by 2 bases and J by 9 bases, 10 bases remained unmatched. Germline V gene lookup returns CDR1 LGHNA and CDR2 YNFKEQ. The CDR3 nucleotides are TGTGCCAGCAGCCAAACAGCGGGGGGGCTTGCTGCTGAGCAGTTCTTC. Protein product: CASSQTAGGLAAEQFF.

This clone was detected only once. J is TRBJ2-7 and V is TRBV27, with D possibly TRBD1 on 7 matching bases. Germline V lookup: CDR1 MNHEY, CDR2 SMNVEV (reference sequence). Trimming pared 1 base from V and 7 bases from J, leaving 17 bases between. The CDR3 has 15 residues. This CDR3 is CASSLFVRGDGEQYF. The CDR3 DNA reads TGTGCCAGCAGTTTATTTGTCAGGGGGGATGGGGAGCAGTACTTC.

This chain connects TRBV5-4 to TRBJ1-3; D gene unclear. Germline V gives CDR1 SGHNT, CDR2 YYREEE (reference sequence). The CDR3 length is 13 residues. Trimming pared 3 bases from V and 0 bases from J, leaving 4 bases between. CDR3 protein: CASSSFSGNTIYF. As DNA, the CDR3 is TGTGCCAGCAGCTCCTTCTCTGGAAACACCATATATTTT.

In regard to this clone: Within the sample, other DNA sequences also encode this same CDR3. This chain uses TRBV2 with TRBJ1-5; 10 bases are a match to TRBD1. This CDR3 has 14 residues. Germline V gene data show CDR1 as SNHLY and CDR2 as FYNNEI. The J segment lost 5 bases and the V segment lost 6 bases, leaving 4 bases of the junction unmatched. The CDR3 DNA follows: TGTGCCAGCAGCGTGGGACAGGGGTATCAGCCCCAGCATTTT. Translation: CASSVGQGYQPQHF.

The rearrangement links TRBV6-1 to TRBJ1-2, with 7 bases matching TRBD1. The CDR3 loop spans 15 amino acids. Looked up from germline, CDR1 is MNHNS and CDR2 is SASEGT. The V and J ends lost 7 bases and 0 bases, in that order; junction bases with no gene match: 8. The CDR3 here is CASNGQAAPNYGYTF. The CDR3, as DNA: TGTGCCAGCAACGGACAGGCGGCCCCTAACTATGGCTACACCTTC.

A word on this clone: Other DNA sequences from this sample encode an identical CDR3 as well. V usage is TRBV7-9 and J usage is TRBJ1-6, with unresolved D. This CDR3 has 15 amino acids. Germline V gives CDR1 SEHNR, CDR2 FQNEAQ (reference sequence). V lost 5 bases to trimming and J lost 7 bases, with 15 bases between them. This CDR3 is CASSRSATTNSPLHF. The CDR3 nucleotides read TGTGCCAGCAGCCGGAGCGCTACAACGAATTCACCCCTCCACTTT.

The J gene is TRBJ2-1, the V gene TRBV7-3; possible D gene TRBD2, 7 bases. Germline V gene sequence: CDR1 SGHTA, CDR2 FQGTGA. Trimming stripped 3 bases from V and 8 bases from J, with 14 bases between. This CDR3 spans 14 amino acids. CDR3 sequence (DNA): TGTGCCAGCAGCTTGGGGGGGGCTCAAGATGAGCAGTTCTTC. Translation gives CASSLGGAQDEQFF.

The chain joins TRBV19 to TRBJ2-7; D is possibly TRBD2 (5 bases). CDR1 and CDR2 from the germline V gene are LNHDA and SQIVND (reference sequence). The CDR3 is 15 amino acids. Trimming left V 3 bases short and J 4 bases short, with 16 bases between. This CDR3 is CASSIQRRQRYEQYF. In DNA, the CDR3 is TGTGCCAGTAGTATTCAGCGGAGGCAGAGGTACGAGCAGTACTTC.

The genes are TRBV30 and TRBJ1-5; the match to TRBD1 covers 7 bases. V dropped 2 bases and J dropped 3; count of bases not matched to a gene: 7. The CDR3 covers 15 residues. CDR1 and CDR2 (germline): GTSNPN, SVGIG (reference sequence). For the CDR3, the DNA is TGTGCCTGGAGTTCCGGACAGGCGTACAATCAGCCCCAGCATTTT. It encodes CAWSSGQAYNQPQHF.

The chain employs TRBV9 and TRBJ2-1; TRBD2 agrees at 13 bases. Per germline, CDR1 SGDLS and CDR2 YYNGEE. The CDR3 has 15 residues. V lost 4 bases and J lost 4; bases outside the gene matches: 2. This chain's CDR3 is CASSTSGGGYNEQFF. CDR3 in DNA: TGTGCCAGCAGCACTAGCGGGGGGGGTTACAATGAGCAGTTCTTC. The full variable domain, completed using reference TRBV9 and TRBJ2-1, is DSGVTQTPKHLITATGQRVTLRCSPRSGDLSVYWYQQSLDQGLQFLIQYYNGEERAKGNILERFSAQQFPDLHSELNLSSLELGDSALYFCASSTSGGGYNEQFFGPGTRLTVL.

This rearrangement joins TRBV4-1 to TRBJ2-5; 7 nucleotides align to TRBD2. V was clipped by 6 bases and J by 3 bases; unmatched bases: 7. From germline, CDR1 is MGHRA and CDR2 YSYEKL. The CDR3 runs 14 residues. The chain's CDR3 is CASRGNGGEETQYF. In DNA form, the CDR3 reads TGCGCCAGCAGGGGGAATGGGGGGGAAGAGACCCAGTACTTC.

This clone was observed a few times. CDR3 amino acids: CASRWGGLDTEAFF. Here the CDR3 DNA reads TGTGCCAGCAGATGGGGGGGATTGGACACTGAAGCTTTCTTT. The chain combines TRBV7-9 with TRBJ1-1; D may be TRBD1 (5 bases). Trimming cost V 6 bases and J 3 bases, with 14 bases left between them. Germline CDR1 and CDR2: SEHNR and FQNEAQ (reference sequence). This CDR3 contains 14 residues.

As DNA, the CDR3 is TGTGCCAGTAGTATAGCTCAGGGAGAAGCTTTCTTT. Its translation: CASSIAQGEAFF. This sequence joins TRBV19 and TRBJ1-1; tentatively, D is TRBD1 (5 bases). The CDR3 extends over 12 amino acids. The ends were cut back, 1 base at V and 8 bases at J, with 8 bases in the middle. Germline V gene sequence: CDR1 LNHDA, CDR2 SQIVND (reference sequence). The whole variable domain, remainder taken from reference TRBV19 and TRBJ1-1, is DGGITQSPKYLFRKEGQNVTLSCEQNLNHDAMYWYRQDPGQGLRLIYYSQIVNDFQKGDIAEGYSVSREKKESFPLTVTSAQKNPTAFYLCASSIAQGEAFFGQGTRLTVV.

The chain has TRBV5-5 and TRBJ2-3; the match to TRBD2 covers 7 bases. CDR1 SGHKS and CDR2 YYEKEE come from the germline V gene (reference sequence). The ends lost 5 bases at V and 4 bases at J; junction bases unmatched: 7. The length of the CDR3 is 14 residues. The CDR3 here is CASSSQTSSDTQYF. The CDR3, as DNA: TGTGCCAGCAGTTCTCAGACTAGCTCAGATACGCAGTATTTT. Full variable domain (remainder filled in from reference TRBV5-5 and TRBJ2-3): DAGVTQSPTHLIKTRGQQVTLRCSPISGHKSVSWYQQVLGQGPQFIFQYYEKEERGRGNFPDRFSARQFPNYSSELNVNALLLGDSALYLCASSSQTSSDTQYFGPGTRLTVL.

The chain uses TRBV5-1 and TRBJ1-1; D not resolved. Germline V CDR1 and CDR2: SGHRS, YFSETQ. The CDR3 has 15 amino acids. Trimming took off 0 bases at V and 4 bases at J, with 13 bases between the two ends. This chain's CDR3 is CASSLGSSFITEAFF. DNA for the CDR3: TGCGCCAGCAGCTTGGGTTCCAGTTTTATCACTGAAGCTTTCTTT.

In its sample, this clone was seen once. The chain has TRBV5-1 and TRBJ2-5; D call uncertain. The tail of the sequence fits TRBJ2-7 better, so the J call may be wrong. Germline assignment: CDR1 SGHRS and CDR2 YFSETQ. This CDR3 has 14 amino acids. The CDR3 nucleotides are TGCGCCAGCAGCACTGACACAAGCTCCTACGAGCAGTACTTC. Translating it yields CASSTDTSSYEQYF.

As DNA, the CDR3 is TGTGCCAGCAGCAGCCGGGTGGATACGCAGTATTTT. It is translated as CASSSRVDTQYF. V gene TRBV9 combines with J gene TRBJ2-3; D call uncertain. V gave up 4 bases and J gave up 6 bases, with 9 bases separating them. Germline CDR1 reads SGDLS; CDR2 reads YYNGEE. The CDR3 consists of 12 residues.

The chain recombines TRBV5-1 with TRBJ2-7; 7 bases fit TRBD1. Germline V gene lookup returns CDR1 SGHRS and CDR2 YFSETQ. Trimming removed 3 bases from V and 3 bases from J; junction bases left unmatched: 6. The CDR3 has 14 amino acids. DNA for the CDR3: TGCGCCAGCAGCTCGGACAGGACGCTCTACGAGCAGTACTTC. It yields the protein CASSSDRTLYEQYF. Supplemented by reference TRBV5-1 and TRBJ2-7, the full variable domain reads KAGVTQTPRYLIKTRGQQVTLSCSPISGHRSVSWYQQTPGQGLQFLFEYFSETQRNKGNFPGRFSGRQFSNSRSEMNVSTLELGDSALYLCASSSDRTLYEQYFGPGTRLTVT.

V gene TRBV11-2 combines with J gene TRBJ2-1, with D uncertain. CDR1 and CDR2 from the germline V gene are SGHAT and FQNNGV. This CDR3 has 14 residues. Deletions cut 5 bases from V and 3 bases from J, with 11 bases between. The CDR3 bases are TGTGCCAGCAGCGAACCCGGAGTCTACAATGAGCAGTTCTTC. Translating gives CASSEPGVYNEQFF.

The chain recombines TRBV30 with TRBJ1-4, with D possibly TRBD1 on 5 matching bases. V was cut by 1 base and J by 8 bases, with 14 bases left in between. CDR1 and CDR2 (germline): GTSNPN, SVGIG (reference sequence). The CDR3 loop spans 14 amino acids. The CDR3 spells CAWSARGRGEKLFF. The CDR3 nucleotides are TGTGCCTGGAGTGCTAGGGGACGGGGGGAAAAACTGTTTTTT.

The genes are TRBV25-1 and TRBJ2-7; TRBD1 matches 9 bases. This CDR3 region has 16 residues. V was clipped by 4 bases and J by 6 bases; unmatched bases: 13. The germline CDR1 and CDR2 sequences are MGHDK and SYGVNS. DNA of the CDR3: TGTGCCAGCAGTGCCCGGACAGGGGCGTTAACTGGCGAGCAGTACTTC. Its translation: CASSARTGALTGEQYF.

The chain carries TRBV6-6 and TRBJ2-1; TRBD1 matches 7 bases. Trimming cost V 4 bases and J 6 bases; bases outside gene matches: 9. This CDR3 has 15 residues. Germline V lookup: CDR1 MNHNY, CDR2 SVGAGI (reference sequence). The CDR3 sequence is CASSSTGFRSNEQFF. The DNA for the CDR3 is TGTGCCAGCAGTTCGACAGGGTTCAGGAGCAATGAGCAGTTCTTC.